Shown below are 24 T cell receptor beta chains from a single sample sequenced in a study of graft-versus-host responses after intestinal transplantation. These receptors have no known antigen. Assay used: immunoSEQ multiplex PCR; TCRdb lists only in-frame clones, some missing. Of about 66,000 clones in the sample, roughly 88% were seen once. This specimen consisted of unstimulated CD8+ T cells sorted from spleen or lymph node cells, obtained before intestinal transplant. The receptors originated from a human donor who received an intestinal transplant.

The gene calls are TRBV14 and TRBJ2-7, with 7 bases aligning to TRBD1. V dropped 5 bases and J dropped 6; count of bases not matched to a gene: 1. Germline V gives CDR1 SGHDN, CDR2 FVKESK. The CDR3 runs 11 residues. CDR3 nucleotides: TGTGCCAGCAGCACAGGGGCCGAGCAGTACTTC. Amino acids: CASSTGAEQYF.

V and J are TRBV2 and TRBJ2-5; tentative D call: TRBD2 (7 bases). Trimming pared 3 bases from V and 7 bases from J, leaving 18 bases between. The CDR3 runs to 15 residues. CDR1 is SNHLY, CDR2 FYNNEI, per germline. CDR3 sequence reads: CASSDEAGAHRTQYF. The CDR3 nucleotides are TGTGCCAGCAGTGACGAGGCGGGGGCCCATAGGACCCAGTACTTC.

The V and J genes are TRBV7-8 and TRBJ2-7; D remains unclear. The CDR3 contains 13 residues. V was trimmed by 1 base and J by 3 bases, leaving 7 bases between them. Germline CDR1 SGHVS, CDR2 FQNEAQ. CDR3 nucleotide sequence: TGTGCCAGCAGCTTAGGCCAGAACTACGAGCAGTACTTC. Translation: CASSLGQNYEQYF.

The rearrangement joins TRBV27 to TRBJ2-1; 8 bases are a match to TRBD2. Trimming at V came to 2 bases and at J to 10 bases, leaving 13 bases not matched to a gene. The CDR3 consists of 16 residues. The germline V gene encodes CDR1 MNHEY and CDR2 SMNVEV (reference sequence). The CDR3 sequence: CASSLAGGVPIYEQFF. DNA for the CDR3: TGTGCCAGCAGTTTAGCCGGGGGGGTCCCGATTTACGAGCAGTTCTTC.

J is TRBJ2-1 and V is TRBV2; TRBD2 agrees at 8 bases. The germline gives CDR1 SNHLY, CDR2 FYNNEI. The CDR3 length is 14 residues. The J segment lost 7 bases and the V segment lost 8 bases, leaving 10 bases of the junction unmatched. The CDR3 bases are TGTGCCAGCTTACCTCACGGGGGGGCGAATGAGCAGTTCTTC. Protein product: CASLPHGGANEQFF.

This rearrangement joins TRBV5-4 to TRBJ1-1; D call uncertain. The germline gives CDR1 SGHNT, CDR2 YYREEE (reference sequence). The CDR3 totals 15 residues. Trimming removed 0 bases from V and 1 base from J, with 10 bases in between. The chain's CDR3 is CASSLGHEGNTEAFF. CDR3 sequence (DNA): TGTGCCAGCAGCTTGGGCCATGAGGGGAACACTGAAGCTTTCTTT.

This chain uses TRBV10-3 with TRBJ1-5; possibly TRBD1 for D (6 bases). The CDR3 spans 13 residues. V shed 6 bases and J shed 3 bases, with 9 bases lying between them. Per germline, CDR1 ENHRY and CDR2 SYGVKD. This CDR3 is CAISGQYNQPQHF. CDR3 coding DNA: TGTGCCATCAGCGGACAGTACAATCAGCCCCAGCATTTT.

This chain links TRBV13 with TRBJ1-1; no firm D call. Trimming shortened V by 3 bases and J by 2 bases, and 10 bases separated the two germline ends. The CDR3 spans 14 residues. Germline values: CDR1 PRHDT, CDR2 FYEKMQ (reference sequence). The CDR3: CASSLGFENTEAFF. For the CDR3, the DNA is TGTGCCAGCAGCTTGGGCTTTGAAAACACTGAAGCTTTCTTT.

This chain connects TRBV4-1 to TRBJ2-3; TRBD2 aligns across 7 bases. The junction had 10 bases not matched to a gene; V was cut back by 4 bases and J by 0 bases. CDR1 and CDR2 from the germline V gene are MGHRA and YSYEKL. The CDR3 runs to 17 residues. The CDR3 reads CASSPWGGFDSTDTQYF. CDR3 sequence (DNA): TGCGCCAGCAGCCCCTGGGGGGGGTTTGACAGCACAGATACGCAGTATTTT.

J is TRBJ2-2 and V is TRBV7-3; perhaps TRBD2 as D (6 bases). V shed 5 bases and J shed 0 bases, with 10 bases lying between them. The germline CDR1 and CDR2 sequences are SGHTA and FQGTGA. This CDR3 has 15 residues. The CDR3 sequence is CASSATSPNTGELFF. The CDR3 nucleotides are TGTGCCAGCAGCGCTACTAGCCCGAACACCGGGGAGCTGTTTTTT.

V gene TRBV14 combines with J gene TRBJ2-7, with TRBD2 matching 8 bases. This CDR3 comprises 16 residues. Germline CDR1 SGHDN, CDR2 FVKESK. Trimming cost V 4 bases and J 3 bases; bases outside gene matches: 11. This chain's CDR3 is CASSPNVAGGFYEQYF. The DNA of the CDR3 is TGTGCCAGCAGCCCGAATGTGGCGGGGGGCTTCTACGAGCAGTACTTC.

The chain has TRBV7-9 and TRBJ1-6; D is ambiguous. V lost 4 bases and J 14 bases, leaving 6 bases between the germline ends. The CDR3 has 10 amino acids. Germline V gene data show CDR1 as SEHNR and CDR2 as FQNEAQ (reference sequence). This CDR3 is CASSSGSLHF. DNA of the CDR3: TGTGCCAGCAGCTCGGGATCCCTCCACTTT.

Turning to this clone: The same CDR3 can be traced to other DNA sequences in this sample. The chain couples TRBV9 to TRBJ2-1, with D possibly TRBD1 on 6 matching bases. The CDR3 totals 14 residues. V gave up 0 bases and J gave up 4 bases, with 8 bases separating them. Germline CDR1 is SGDLS and CDR2 is YYNGEE. The DNA for the CDR3 is TGTGCCAGCAGCGTAGGAGGGGGATACAATGAGCAGTTCTTC. The encoded protein is CASSVGGGYNEQFF.

The V gene is TRBV6-5, the J gene TRBJ2-2; 7 bases map to TRBD1. Per the germline V gene, CDR1 is MNHEY and CDR2 is SVGAGI. There are 14 residues in the CDR3. The V and J ends lost 4 bases and 4 bases, in that order; junction bases with no gene match: 3. The CDR3 region has the DNA TGTGCCAGCAGTTCGGGACAGAGCACCGGGGAGCTGTTTTTT. Protein sequence: CASSSGQSTGELFF.

V is TRBV9 and J is TRBJ2-5; perhaps TRBD2 as D (5 bases). Trimming shortened V by 2 bases and J by 9 bases, and 17 bases separated the two germline ends. Germline V gene sequence: CDR1 SGDLS, CDR2 YYNGEE. CDR3 length equals 14 residues. The CDR3 sequence is CASSVGTGELAQYF. CDR3 DNA: TGTGCCAGCAGCGTGGGCACCGGGGAGTTGGCCCAGTACTTC.

V and J are TRBV5-6 and TRBJ2-7; the D is unclear. Germline assignment: CDR1 SGHDT and CDR2 YYEEEE. There are 17 residues in the CDR3. V lost 0 bases, J lost 2 bases, and 18 bases lay in between. The CDR3 DNA is TGTGCCAGCAGCTTGGGGGTTCGGCGGAGTCGAACCTACGAGCAGTACTTC. Amino acids: CASSLGVRRSRTYEQYF. The full variable domain, rest sourced from reference TRBV5-6 and TRBJ2-7, is DAGVTQSPTHLIKTRGQQVTLRCSPKSGHDTVSWYQQALGQGPQFIFQYYEEEERQRGNFPDRFSGHQFPNYSSELNVNALLLGDSALYLCASSLGVRRSRTYEQYFGPGTRLTVT.

V usage is TRBV14 and J usage is TRBJ2-1; the D gene is possibly TRBD1 (6 bases). The ends were cut back, 1 base at V and 8 bases at J, with 12 bases in the middle. Germline V lookup: CDR1 SGHDN, CDR2 FVKESK. The CDR3 has 14 residues. The DNA for the CDR3 is TGTGCCAGCAGCCAAGGAGGGGGTGGGTATGAGCAGTTCTTC. Its protein is CASSQGGGGYEQFF.

The chain has TRBV9 and TRBJ2-3; 14 bases are a match to TRBD2. V shed 4 bases, J shed 8 bases, and the junction held 12 bases outside the gene matches. Germline assignment: CDR1 SGDLS and CDR2 YYNGEE. The CDR3 runs 17 residues. CDR3 amino acids: CASSTPGTSGGGGTQYF. The CDR3 region has the DNA TGTGCCAGCAGCACCCCCGGGACTAGCGGGGGAGGTGGTACGCAGTATTTT. Full variable domain (missing parts from reference TRBV9 and TRBJ2-3): DSGVTQTPKHLITATGQRVTLRCSPRSGDLSVYWYQQSLDQGLQFLIQYYNGEERAKGNILERFSAQQFPDLHSELNLSSLELGDSALYFCASSTPGTSGGGGTQYFGPGTRLTVL.

This clone turned up a few times. This chain uses TRBV5-1 with TRBJ1-2, with 7 bases matching TRBD1. Germline V gene lookup returns CDR1 SGHRS and CDR2 YFSETQ. V lost 6 bases, J lost 5 bases, and 4 bases stayed unmatched. The CDR3 sequence is 12 residues long. The CDR3 nucleotides are TGCGCCAGCATGGGGGACAGATATGGCTACACCTTC. Translating it yields CASMGDRYGYTF.

The rearrangement uses TRBV19 and TRBJ1-1; D is possibly TRBD1 (5 bases). The CDR3 consists of 14 residues. CDR1 LNHDA and CDR2 SQIVND come from the germline V gene (reference sequence). The CDR3 coding sequence is TGTGCTATGGGGGGGGACGGGAGGGGAACTGAAGCTTTCTTT. Its protein is CAMGGDGRGTEAFF.

The chain recombines TRBV6-4 with TRBJ2-5; a possible D gene is TRBD1 (6 bases). The germline V and J ends were trimmed by 6 bases and 6 bases, with 11 bases remaining between them. The germline CDR1 and CDR2 sequences are MRHNA and SNTAGT. The CDR3 consists of 12 residues. The CDR3 sequence: CASSHRVKTQYF. DNA of the CDR3: TGTGCCAGCAGCCACAGGGTGAAGACCCAGTACTTC.

The chain carries TRBV6-5 and TRBJ2-7; unclear D gene. This CDR3 spans 12 amino acids. The germline V gene has CDR1 MNHEY and CDR2 SVGAGI. Trimming shortened V by 5 bases and J by 3 bases, and 8 bases separated the two germline ends. For the CDR3, the DNA is TGTGCCAGCAGTCCTACAGACTACGAGCAGTACTTC. Protein sequence: CASSPTDYEQYF.

The chain uses TRBV7-6 and TRBJ1-1; 7 bases are a match to TRBD1. Germline lookup yields CDR1 SGHVS and CDR2 FNYEAQ. The J segment lost 4 bases and the V segment lost 6 bases, leaving 8 bases of the junction unmatched. CDR3 length: 14 residues. CDR3 sequence: CASSFSGGGTEAFF. The CDR3 DNA is TGTGCCAGCAGTTTCTCAGGGGGTGGCACTGAAGCTTTCTTT.

The chain combines TRBV19 with TRBJ2-1, with 8 bases matching TRBD2. The trim removed 3 bases at V and 6 bases at J, leaving 1 base unmatched. Germline V gene lookup returns CDR1 LNHDA and CDR2 SQIVND (reference sequence). This CDR3 region has 13 residues. CDR3 sequence reads: CASSIGGGNEQFF. Here the CDR3 DNA reads TGTGCCAGTAGTATCGGGGGGGGCAATGAGCAGTTCTTC.